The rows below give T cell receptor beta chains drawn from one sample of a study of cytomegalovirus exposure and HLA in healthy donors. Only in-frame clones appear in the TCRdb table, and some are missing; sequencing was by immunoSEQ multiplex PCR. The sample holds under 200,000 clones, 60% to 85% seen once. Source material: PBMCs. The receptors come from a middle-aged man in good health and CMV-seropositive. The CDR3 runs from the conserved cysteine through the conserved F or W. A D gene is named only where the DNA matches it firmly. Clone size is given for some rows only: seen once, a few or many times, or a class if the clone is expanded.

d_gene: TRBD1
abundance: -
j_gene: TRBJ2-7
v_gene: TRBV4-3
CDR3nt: TGCGCCCCTTTAGGCAGGGGGATTATTCTCTACGAGCAGTACTTC
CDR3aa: CAPLGRGIILYEQYF

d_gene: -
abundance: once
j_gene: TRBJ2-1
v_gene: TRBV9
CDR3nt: TGTGCCAGCAGCGTAGACCAGCGTGACCTCTACAATGAGCAGTTCTTC
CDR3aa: CASSVDQRDLYNEQFF

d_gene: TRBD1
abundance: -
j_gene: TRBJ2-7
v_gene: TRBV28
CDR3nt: TGTGCCAGCAGCCCGGGACAGTCCTACGAGCAGTACTTC
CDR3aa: CASSPGQSYEQYF

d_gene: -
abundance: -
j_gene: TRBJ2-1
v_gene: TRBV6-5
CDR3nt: TGTGCCAGCTCATCGGGGGACGCCTCGTCGGTTGAGCAGTTCTTC
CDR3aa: CASSSGDASSVEQFF

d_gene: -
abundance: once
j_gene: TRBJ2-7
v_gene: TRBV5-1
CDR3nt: TGCGCCAGCAGCGCTCAGGGGATAGTATACGAGCAGTACTTC
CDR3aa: CASSAQGIVYEQYF

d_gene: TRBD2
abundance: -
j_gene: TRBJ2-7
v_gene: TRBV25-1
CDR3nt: TGTGCCAGCAGTGAAGTTGGTCTAGCGGGCGAGCAGTACTTC
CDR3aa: CASSEVGLAGEQYF

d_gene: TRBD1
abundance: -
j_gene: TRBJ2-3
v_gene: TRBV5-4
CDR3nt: TGTGCCAGCAGCCGTGACAGGGGCAGCGCAGATACGCAGTATTTT
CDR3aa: CASSRDRGSADTQYF

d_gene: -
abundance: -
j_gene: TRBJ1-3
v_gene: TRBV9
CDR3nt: TGTGCCAGCTCGACACAACCCTCTGGAAACACCATATATTTT
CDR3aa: CASSTQPSGNTIYF

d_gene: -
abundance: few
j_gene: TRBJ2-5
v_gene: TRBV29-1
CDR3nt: TGCAGCGTTGAAGGTAGACAGTATGTGGAGTTGGCCCAGTACTTC
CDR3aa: CSVEGRQYVELAQYF

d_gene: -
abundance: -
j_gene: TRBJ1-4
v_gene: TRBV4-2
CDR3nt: TGTGCCAGCAGCCAAGACATCAAAGAAAAACTGTTTTTT
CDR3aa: CASSQDIKEKLFF

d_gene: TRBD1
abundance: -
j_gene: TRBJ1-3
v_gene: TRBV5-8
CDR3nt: TGTGCCAGCAGCTTGGAAGGGACAGAGGCTGGAAACACCATATATTTT
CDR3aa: CASSLEGTEAGNTIYF

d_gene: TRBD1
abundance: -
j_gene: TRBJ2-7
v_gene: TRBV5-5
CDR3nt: TGTGCCAGCAGCTTACAGGGGGCGTCCTACGAGCAGTACTTC
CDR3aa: CASSLQGASYEQYF

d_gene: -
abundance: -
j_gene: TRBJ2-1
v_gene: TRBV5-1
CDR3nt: TGCGCCAGCAGCTTGAGGGGCCAGAACAATGAGCAGTTCTTC
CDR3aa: CASSLRGQNNEQFF

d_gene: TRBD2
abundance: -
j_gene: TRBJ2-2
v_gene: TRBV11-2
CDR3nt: TGTGCCAGCAGATTTAGCGGGGGGCGGAACACCGGGGAGCTGTTTTTT
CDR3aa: CASRFSGGRNTGELFF

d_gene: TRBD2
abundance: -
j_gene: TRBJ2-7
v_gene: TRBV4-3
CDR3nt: TGCGCCAGCAGCCCCACATTCGCGGGGGGGCCGAACGAGCAGTACTTC
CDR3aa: CASSPTFAGGPNEQYF

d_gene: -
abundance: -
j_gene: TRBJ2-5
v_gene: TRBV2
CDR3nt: TGTGCCAGCAGTGACGGTCAGGGGAGCGTAGAGACCCAGTACTTC
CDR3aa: CASSDGQGSVETQYF

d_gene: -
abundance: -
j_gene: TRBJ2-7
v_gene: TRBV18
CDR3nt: TGTGCCAGCTCACCACCAGTTATCGGGGGCGAGCAGTACTTC
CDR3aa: CASSPPVIGGEQYF

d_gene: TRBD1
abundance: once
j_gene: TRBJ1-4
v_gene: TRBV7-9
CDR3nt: TGTGCCAGCAGCGGGAGACAGGGGGCGGTTGAAAAACTGTTTTTT
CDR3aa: CASSGRQGAVEKLFF

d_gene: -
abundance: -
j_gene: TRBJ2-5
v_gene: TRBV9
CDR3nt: TGTGCCAGCAGCGTAGGGGGCTCCCAAGAGACCCAGTACTTC
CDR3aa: CASSVGGSQETQYF

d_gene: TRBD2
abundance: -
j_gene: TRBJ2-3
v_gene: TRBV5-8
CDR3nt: TGTGCCAGCAGCTTACTAGCGGGGGGCCATACGCAGTATTTT
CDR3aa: CASSLLAGGHTQYF

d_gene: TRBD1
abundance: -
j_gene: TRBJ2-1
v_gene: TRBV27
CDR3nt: TGTGCCAGCAGCCTTAATCGGGACAGGGCCTACAATGAGCAGTTCTTC
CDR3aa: CASSLNRDRAYNEQFF

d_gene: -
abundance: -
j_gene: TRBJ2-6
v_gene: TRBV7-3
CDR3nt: TGTGCCAGCAGCTTTGACCGCGGCGGTGGGGCCAACGTCCTGACTTTC
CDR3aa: CASSFDRGGGANVLTF

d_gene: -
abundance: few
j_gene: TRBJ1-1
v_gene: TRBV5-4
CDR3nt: TGTGCCAGCAGTATAGCTGGCATGAACACTGAAGCTTTCTTT
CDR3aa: CASSIAGMNTEAFF

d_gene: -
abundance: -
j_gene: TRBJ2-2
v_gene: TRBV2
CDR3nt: TGTGCCAGCAGTGAAACTCACCCCACCGGGGAGCTGTTTTTT
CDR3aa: CASSETHPTGELFF

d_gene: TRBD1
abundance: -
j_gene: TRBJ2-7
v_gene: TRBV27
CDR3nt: TGTGCCAGCAGTTTTAACAGGGGGTCGGGCGAGCAGTACTTC
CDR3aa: CASSFNRGSGEQYF

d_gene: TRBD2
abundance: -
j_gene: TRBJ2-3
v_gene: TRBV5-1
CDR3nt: TGCGCCAGCAGCTTGGGGTTACTAGCGGGGGCCCTCACAGATACGCAGTATTTT
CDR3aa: CASSLGLLAGALTDTQYF

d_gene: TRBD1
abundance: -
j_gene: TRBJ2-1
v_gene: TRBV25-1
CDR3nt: TGTGCCAGCAGTGAAACCCCCCCTCCTTCGACAGGGCCCAAGCAGTTCTTC
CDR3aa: CASSETPPPSTGPKQFF

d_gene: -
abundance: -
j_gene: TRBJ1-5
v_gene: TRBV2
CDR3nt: TGTGCCAGCAGTGCTTATAGCAATCAGCCCCAGCATTTT
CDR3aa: CASSAYSNQPQHF

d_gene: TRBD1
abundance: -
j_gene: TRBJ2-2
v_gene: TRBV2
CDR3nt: TGTGCCAGCAGTGACGACAGGGGTAATCACGGGGAGCTGTTTTTT
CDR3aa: CASSDDRGNHGELFF

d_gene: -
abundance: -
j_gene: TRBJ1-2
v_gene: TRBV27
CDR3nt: TGTGCCAGCAGTTTACAGGGGACTAACTATGGCTACACCTTC
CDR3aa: CASSLQGTNYGYTF

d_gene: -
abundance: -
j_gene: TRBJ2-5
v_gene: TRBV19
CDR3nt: TGTGCCACTAGGGGGGGGTCCCGAGAGACCCAGTACTTC
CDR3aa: CATRGGSRETQYF

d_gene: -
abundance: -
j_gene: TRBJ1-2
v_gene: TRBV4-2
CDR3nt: TGTGCCAGCAGCCAAGACCCGGGACACCCCCTCTATGGCTACACCTTC
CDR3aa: CASSQDPGHPLYGYTF

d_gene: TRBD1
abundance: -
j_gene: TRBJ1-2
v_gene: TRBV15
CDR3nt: TGTGCCACCAGCAGGGGGACAGGGGCCTATGGCTACACCTTC
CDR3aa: CATSRGTGAYGYTF

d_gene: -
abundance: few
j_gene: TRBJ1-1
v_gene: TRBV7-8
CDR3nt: TGTGCCAGCAGCTTAGGGATACAAGGCCCGGGGGCTTTCTTT
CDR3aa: CASSLGIQGPGAFF

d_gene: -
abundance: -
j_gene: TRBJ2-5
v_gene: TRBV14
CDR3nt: TGTGCCAGCAGCCAAGACAGGGAAGAGACCCAGTACTTC
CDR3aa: CASSQDREETQYF

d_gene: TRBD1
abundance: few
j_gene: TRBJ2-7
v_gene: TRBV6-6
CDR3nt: TGTGCCAGCAGTTCTTCACGGACAGGGTCTCACGAGCAGTACTTC
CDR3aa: CASSSSRTGSHEQYF

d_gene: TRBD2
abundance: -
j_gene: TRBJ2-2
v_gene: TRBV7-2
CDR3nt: TGTGCCAGCATTGTCTCTAGCGGGGGTACCGGGGAGCTGTTTTTT
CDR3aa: CASIVSSGGTGELFF

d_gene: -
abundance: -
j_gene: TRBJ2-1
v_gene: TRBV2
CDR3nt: TGTGCCAGCAGAAGGACAGATAACTCCTACAATGAGCAGTTCTTC
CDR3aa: CASRRTDNSYNEQFF

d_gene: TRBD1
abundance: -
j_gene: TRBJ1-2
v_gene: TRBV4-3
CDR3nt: TGCGCCAGCAGCCAGTGGGACAGTCCTCTGGGCTACACCTTC
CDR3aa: CASSQWDSPLGYTF

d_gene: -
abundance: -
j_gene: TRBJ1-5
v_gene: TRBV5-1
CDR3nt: TGCGCCAGCAATTTCAAACAGGGCAATCAGCCCCAGCATTTT
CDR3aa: CASNFKQGNQPQHF

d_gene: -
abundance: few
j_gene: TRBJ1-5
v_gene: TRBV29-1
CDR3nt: TGCAGCGCCCTAGACGGATATAGCAATCAGCCCCAGCATTTT
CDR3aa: CSALDGYSNQPQHF

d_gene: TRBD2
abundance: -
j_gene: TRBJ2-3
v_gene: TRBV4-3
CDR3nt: TGCGCCAGCAGCCACCAAGCGGGGGCGCTCACAGATACGCAGTATTTT
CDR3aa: CASSHQAGALTDTQYF

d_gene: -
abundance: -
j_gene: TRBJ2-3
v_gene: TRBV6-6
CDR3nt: TGTGCCAGCAACCTCGGGGGTACAGATACGCAGTATTTT
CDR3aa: CASNLGGTDTQYF

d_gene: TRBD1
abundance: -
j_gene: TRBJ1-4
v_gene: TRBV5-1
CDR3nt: TGCGCCAGCAGCTTGATGGGACAGGGGGTGGTAGATGAAAAACTGTTTTTT
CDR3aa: CASSLMGQGVVDEKLFF

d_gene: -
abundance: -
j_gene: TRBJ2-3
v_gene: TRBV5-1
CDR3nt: TGCGCCAGCAGCTCTTTAGCGGCTTCTAGCACAGATACGCAGTATTTT
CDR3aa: CASSSLAASSTDTQYF

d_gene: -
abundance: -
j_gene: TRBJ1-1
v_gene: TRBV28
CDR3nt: TGTGCCAGCAGCCCTACCATGCGGGGAGCTTTCTTT
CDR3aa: CASSPTMRGAFF

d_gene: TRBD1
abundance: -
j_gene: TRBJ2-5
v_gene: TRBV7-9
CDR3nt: TGTGCCAGCAGCTTAGGTACAGGGGCCGGGACCCAGTACTTC
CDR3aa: CASSLGTGAGTQYF

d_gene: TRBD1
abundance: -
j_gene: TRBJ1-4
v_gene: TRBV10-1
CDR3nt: TGCGCCAGCAGTGAGTCAGGACAGGATGAAAAACTGTTTTTT
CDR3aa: CASSESGQDEKLFF

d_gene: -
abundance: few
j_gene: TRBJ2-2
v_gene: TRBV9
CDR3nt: TGTGCCAGCAGCGTAGGAAGTTTGGCGGAAGGAGACACCGGGGAGCTGTTTTTT
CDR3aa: CASSVGSLAEGDTGELFF

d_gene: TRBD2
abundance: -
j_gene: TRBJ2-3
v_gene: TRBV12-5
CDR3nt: TGTGCTAGTGGTTTGGTACACGGGGCCCCCCTAAGCGGGGGCACAGATACGCAGTATTTT
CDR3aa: CASGLVHGAPLSGGTDTQYF

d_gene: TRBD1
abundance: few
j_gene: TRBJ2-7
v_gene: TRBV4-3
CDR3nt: TGCGCCAGCAGCCAAGTTTACACAGGGGCCTACGAGCAGTACTTC
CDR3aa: CASSQVYTGAYEQYF

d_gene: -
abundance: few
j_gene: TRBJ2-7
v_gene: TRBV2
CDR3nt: TGTGCCAGCGGTTCCGGGACAAAAAAAATCTCCTACGAGCAGTACTTC
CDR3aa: CASGSGTKKISYEQYF

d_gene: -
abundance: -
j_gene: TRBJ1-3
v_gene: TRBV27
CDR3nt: TGTGCCAGCAGTTCCAGCTCTGGAAACACCATATATTTT
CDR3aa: CASSSSSGNTIYF

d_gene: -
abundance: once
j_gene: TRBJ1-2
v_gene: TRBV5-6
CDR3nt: TGTGCCAGCAGCTTGGCCTCCGGCTACACCTTC
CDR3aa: CASSLASGYTF

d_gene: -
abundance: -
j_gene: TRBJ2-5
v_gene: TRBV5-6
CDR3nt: TGTGCCAGCAGCCGTACATTAGAGGGCGAGACCCAGTACTTC
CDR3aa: CASSRTLEGETQYF

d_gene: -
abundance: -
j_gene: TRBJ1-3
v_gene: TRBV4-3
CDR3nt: TGCGCCAGCAGCCAAGGCGGGGCTGGAAACACCATATATTTT
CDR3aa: CASSQGGAGNTIYF

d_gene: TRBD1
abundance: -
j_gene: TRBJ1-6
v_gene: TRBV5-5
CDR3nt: TGTGCCAGCAGCTGGACAGGGGGCTCGGTGTTTTCACCCCTCCACTTT
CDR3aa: CASSWTGGSVFSPLHF

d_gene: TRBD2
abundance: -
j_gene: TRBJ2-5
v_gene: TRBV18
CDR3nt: TGTGCCAGCTCACCAGTTCGACTAGCGGGGGGAGCATTGGAGACCCAGTACTTC
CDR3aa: CASSPVRLAGGALETQYF

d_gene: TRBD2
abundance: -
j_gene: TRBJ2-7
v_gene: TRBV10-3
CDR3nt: TGTGCCACCGTAGCGGGGGGCAACTACGAGCAGTACTTC
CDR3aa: CATVAGGNYEQYF